The T cell receptor (beta chain) described here comes from a study of blood T cell repertoires in COVID-19. In the original processing: Nucleated cell number was recorded as an estimate derived from reference gene primer amplification. Method: immunoSEQ multiplex PCR; TCRdb's copy keeps in-frame clones and lacks some. The DNA gave D and trimming, while V, J and clone size come from that table. The data contain 200,000 to 250,000 clones, under 90% of them singletons. Looked up from germline, CDR1 is MNHEY and CDR2 is SMNVEV (reference sequence). Trimming pared 6 bases from V and 11 bases from J, leaving 15 bases between. This CDR3 region has 12 residues.

V usage is TRBV27 and J usage is TRBJ2-3; a possible D gene is TRBD1 (6 bases). This clonotype was obtained from a woman in her thirties or forties who had been exposed to COVID-19. The sample taken for sequencing was PBMCs or T cells enriched from blood (not recorded which). Written as DNA, the CDR3 is TGTGCCAGCAGGTCAGGGGCGAGAGGGCAGTATTTT. The encoded protein is CASRSGARGQYF.